Listed here is a single T cell receptor (beta chain). The data derive from a study of blood T cell repertoires in COVID-19. As processed by the authors: Reference gene primer amplification gave nucleated cell count estimates. Generated by immunoSEQ multiplex PCR, the TCRdb table keeps only in-frame clones and is missing some. D and trimming were read from the DNA, whereas the V and J calls and clone size are those reported in that table. The table lists around 300,000 clones, under 90% of them singletons. The sequencing sample was made of peripheral blood. The origin of this receptor is a woman aged 40-49 years who had recovered from COVID-19.

The CDR3 DNA is TGTGCCAGCAGTACAGGGGTGGGTGAAGCTTTCTTT. Amino acids: CASSTGVGEAFF. The chain has TRBV6-4 and TRBJ1-1, with 7 bases aligning to TRBD1. This CDR3 contains 12 residues. Germline V lookup: CDR1 MRHNA, CDR2 SNTAGT. Trimming removed 5 bases from V and 7 bases from J; junction bases left unmatched: 4.